These 8 T cell receptor beta chains were all obtained from the same sample, sequenced in a study of PD-1 blockade in classical Hodgkin lymphoma. As for time point: cycle 4 day 1 (C4D1), after less than 7 weeks of nivolumab. After autologous stem cell transplantation all patients relapsed, and prior brentuximab vedotin exposure differed between cohorts. Assay used: immunoSEQ multiplex PCR; TCRdb lists only in-frame clones, some missing. Seen here are 90,000 or so clones, roughly 78% observed once, and the top ten hold about 9.4%. This material consisted of peripheral blood mononuclear cells (PBMCs), taken before the fourth cycle of nivolumab. The receptors shown here come from a human donor with classical Hodgkin lymphoma.

This rearrangement joins TRBV28 to TRBJ2-3; no firm D call. The CDR3 contains 13 residues. Trimming stripped 8 bases from V and 6 bases from J, with 15 bases between. The germline V gene encodes CDR1 MDHEN and CDR2 SYDVKM. The DNA of the CDR3 is TGTGCCAGCGCGAACCCCTCGAGGGATACGCAGTATTTT. It yields the protein CASANPSRDTQYF.

To note about this clone: A read error may be the cause here, since a much bigger clone is one base away. The J gene is TRBJ2-7, the V gene TRBV6-6, with D hard to call. Looked up from germline, CDR1 is MNHNY and CDR2 is SVGAGI (reference sequence). The CDR3 spans 12 residues. The CDR3 loop is CASSSDIGEQCF. The CDR3 DNA follows: TGTGCCAGCAGTTCAGACATCGGCGAGCAGTGCTTC.

The chain has TRBV7-9 and TRBJ1-1; D is ambiguous. V shed 2 bases and J shed 2 bases, with 6 bases lying between them. Germline loops: CDR1 SEHNR, CDR2 FQNEAQ (reference sequence). The CDR3 length is 13 residues. The CDR3 coding sequence is TGTGCCAGCAGCTTAATGGGAAACACTGAAGCTTTCTTT. This sequence encodes CASSLMGNTEAFF.

The V and J genes are TRBV7-2 and TRBJ1-4; TRBD1 might be the D (6 bases). This CDR3 region has 18 residues. Germline CDR1 reads SGHTA; CDR2 reads FQGNSA. V lost 1 base and J lost 8, with 23 bases in between. The CDR3: CASSLEALPSPTGEKLFF. CDR3 nucleotides: TGTGCCAGCAGCTTAGAAGCCCTCCCGAGTCCTACAGGGGAAAAACTGTTTTTT.

Only a few counts were recorded for this clone. V gene TRBV2 combines with J gene TRBJ1-5; D gene unclear. The CDR3 is 13 residues long. CDR1 is SNHLY, CDR2 FYNNEI, per germline. V lost 0 bases to trimming and J lost 11 bases, with 11 bases between them. The CDR3 nucleotides are TGTGCCAGCAGTGAAGCGCTTGCGGCGACCCAGCATTTT. Translation: CASSEALAATQHF.

This clone came up once. The chain is built from TRBV5-6 and TRBJ2-1; no clear D gene. CDR1 is SGHDT, CDR2 YYEEEE, per germline. There are 15 residues in the CDR3. V was pared by 2 bases and J by 6 bases, with 15 bases between. The CDR3 is CASSLDPARSNEQFF. CDR3 DNA: TGTGCCAGCAGCTTAGACCCAGCCAGGAGCAATGAGCAGTTCTTC.

This chain joins TRBV2 and TRBJ1-6; D remains unclear. The V gene lost 8 bases and the J gene lost 9 bases, with 14 bases spanning the gap. The CDR3 covers 13 residues. The germline V gene has CDR1 SNHLY and CDR2 FYNNEI. The CDR3 protein is CASGTENSSPLHF. CDR3 nucleotides: TGTGCCAGCGGAACAGAGAATAGTTCACCCCTCCACTTT.

The chain recombines TRBV2 with TRBJ2-3; 10 positions match TRBD2. Looked up from germline, CDR1 is SNHLY and CDR2 is FYNNEI. The CDR3 runs to 15 residues. V dropped 6 bases and J dropped 1; count of bases not matched to a gene: 4. DNA for the CDR3: TGTGCCAGCAGAACCGGGACTAGCGGCACAGATACGCAGTATTTT. Translated, it gives CASRTGTSGTDTQYF.